Listed below are T cell receptor beta chains from one sample, sequenced in a study of T cells in Graves' hyperthyroidism and ophthalmopathy. TCRdb called the multiplex PCR reads again in MiXCR, with one record for every CDR3 protein. The sample yields 540,000 or so distinct CDR3 sequences, 35% to 55% seen once. Material for sequencing was peripheral blood or thyroid tissue (not recorded which). These receptors came from an adult woman with Graves' disease, either hyperthyroidism or ophthalmopathy (not recorded which). The CDR3 runs from the conserved cysteine through the conserved F or W. A D gene is named only where the DNA matches it firmly. The size field is filled for only some rows; it gives once, few, many or a size class.

clone_size: many
d_call: .
cdr3_length: 11
v_call: TRBV28
j_call: TRBJ2-5
cdr3_aa: CASSFSKTQYF
cdr3_nt: TGTGCCAGCAGTTTTTCGAAGACCCAGTACTTC

clone_size: .
d_call: .
cdr3_length: 16
v_call: TRBV15
j_call: TRBJ1-1
cdr3_aa: CATSRPDVYRGTEAFF
cdr3_nt: TGTGCCACCAGCAGACCAGACGTGTATAGGGGCACTGAAGCTTTCTTT

clone_size: .
d_call: .
cdr3_length: 11
v_call: TRBV20-1
j_call: TRBJ2-7
cdr3_aa: CSRALSYEQYF
cdr3_nt: TGCAGTAGGGCCCTCTCCTACGAGCAGTACTTC

clone_size: .
d_call: .
cdr3_length: 14
v_call: TRBV10-2
j_call: TRBJ2-2
cdr3_aa: CASSGVGRAGELFF
cdr3_nt: TGCGCCAGCAGCGGGGTCGGGAGAGCCGGGGAGCTGTTTTTT

clone_size: many
d_call: .
cdr3_length: 15
v_call: TRBV20-1
j_call: TRBJ1-5
cdr3_aa: CSASLGQGTNQPQHF
cdr3_nt: TGCAGTGCTAGTCTTGGGCAGGGGACCAATCAGCCCCAGCATTTT

clone_size: .
d_call: .
cdr3_length: 14
v_call: TRBV10-1
j_call: TRBJ2-5
cdr3_aa: CASSTSVDQGTQYF
cdr3_nt: TGCGCCAGTTCTACCAGCGTCGACCAAGGGACCCAGTACTTC

clone_size: .
d_call: TRBD1
cdr3_length: 14
v_call: TRBV20-1
j_call: TRBJ1-5
cdr3_aa: CGWRGTAENQPQHF
cdr3_nt: TGCGGGTGGAGAGGGACAGCCGAAAATCAGCCCCAGCATTTT

clone_size: .
d_call: .
cdr3_length: 12
v_call: TRBV7-9
j_call: TRBJ1-1
cdr3_aa: CASSPQGGSAFF
cdr3_nt: TGCGCCAGCAGCCCCCAGGGCGGTTCGGCTTTCTTT

clone_size: .
d_call: .
cdr3_length: 14
v_call: TRBV10-3
j_call: TRBJ2-3
cdr3_aa: CAISEGGMYDTQYF
cdr3_nt: TGTGCCATCAGTGAAGGGGGGATGTACGATACGCAGTATTTT

clone_size: .
d_call: .
cdr3_length: 15
v_call: TRBV7-9
j_call: TRBJ1-2
cdr3_aa: CASSLAYRGAIGNTF
cdr3_nt: TGTGCCAGCAGCTTAGCGTACCGGGGGGCTATTGGAAACACCTTC

clone_size: once
d_call: .
cdr3_length: 14
v_call: TRBV10-3
j_call: TRBJ1-2
cdr3_aa: CAISEEGGNYGYTF
cdr3_nt: TGTGCCATCAGTGAGGAGGGGGGTAACTATGGCTACACCTTC

clone_size: many
d_call: .
cdr3_length: 15
v_call: TRBV6-6
j_call: TRBJ2-2
cdr3_aa: CASRPKGPNTGELFF
cdr3_nt: TGTGCCAGCAGGCCGAAGGGCCCGAACACCGGGGAGCTGTTTTTT

clone_size: .
d_call: TRBD2
cdr3_length: 16
v_call: TRBV7-6
j_call: TRBJ2-5
cdr3_aa: CASSRGTSGSRKTQYF
cdr3_nt: TGTGCCAGCAGCAGGGGGACTAGCGGGAGTCGGAAGACCCAGTACTTC

clone_size: .
d_call: .
cdr3_length: 13
v_call: TRBV14
j_call: TRBJ1-1
cdr3_aa: CASSLAAHAEAFF
cdr3_nt: TGTGCCAGCAGCCTCGCAGCTCATGCTGAAGCTTTCTTT

clone_size: many
d_call: .
cdr3_length: 15
v_call: TRBV20-1
j_call: TRBJ1-4
cdr3_aa: CSAVPGDPTNEKLFF
cdr3_nt: TGCAGTGCTGTCCCAGGGGACCCGACTAATGAAAAACTGTTTTTT

clone_size: .
d_call: .
cdr3_length: 17
v_call: TRBV5-1
j_call: TRBJ1-4
cdr3_aa: CASSFLGARGTNEKLFF
cdr3_nt: TGCGCCAGCAGCTTTTTGGGGGCCCGAGGCACTAATGAAAAACTGTTTTTT

clone_size: .
d_call: .
cdr3_length: 13
v_call: TRBV29-1
j_call: TRBJ2-7
cdr3_aa: CSVVVAAQGEQYF
cdr3_nt: TGCAGCGTTGTAGTAGCTGCGCAAGGCGAGCAGTACTTC

clone_size: many
d_call: TRBD1
cdr3_length: 15
v_call: TRBV11-2
j_call: TRBJ2-7
cdr3_aa: CASSLARTGAYEQYF
cdr3_nt: TGTGCCAGCAGCTTAGCGCGGACAGGGGCCTACGAGCAGTACTTC

clone_size: .
d_call: TRBD1
cdr3_length: 15
v_call: TRBV12-3/TRBV12-4
j_call: TRBJ2-2
cdr3_aa: CASSPGTGGIGELFF
cdr3_nt: TGTGCCAGCAGCCCCGGGACAGGGGGGATCGGGGAGCTGTTTTTT

clone_size: .
d_call: .
cdr3_length: 14
v_call: TRBV6-6
j_call: TRBJ1-4
cdr3_aa: CASSYAGTDEKLFF
cdr3_nt: TGTGCCAGCAGTTACGCCGGGACGGATGAAAAACTGTTTTTT

clone_size: few
d_call: TRBD2
cdr3_length: 11
v_call: TRBV7-6
j_call: TRBJ2-7
cdr3_aa: CAAASGYEQYF
cdr3_nt: TGTGCCGCGGCTAGCGGGTACGAGCAGTACTTC

clone_size: .
d_call: .
cdr3_length: 17
v_call: TRBV7-8
j_call: TRBJ1-3
cdr3_aa: CASSLVSAQFSGNTIYF
cdr3_nt: TGTGCCAGCAGCTTAGTTTCGGCACAGTTCTCTGGAAACACCATATATTTT

clone_size: many
d_call: .
cdr3_length: 14
v_call: TRBV4-2
j_call: TRBJ1-6
cdr3_aa: CASSQWDENSPLHF
cdr3_nt: TGTGCCAGCAGCCAATGGGACGAGAATTCACCCCTCCACTTT

clone_size: many
d_call: TRBD1
cdr3_length: 18
v_call: TRBV10-3
j_call: TRBJ1-4
cdr3_aa: CAISDQTGKGATNEKLFF
cdr3_nt: TGTGCCATCAGTGACCAGACAGGGAAAGGGGCAACTAATGAAAAACTGTTTTTT